This is a list of T cell receptor beta chains from one sample in a study of blood T cells in healthy people across ages. One entry per CDR3 protein, called by TCRdb with MiXCR from the 5' RACE reads. The sample includes fewer than 800,000 distinct CDR3 sequences, around a fifth of them seen just once. The sequenced sample was blood. The receptors were sampled from a man in his 70s in good health. Both conserved end residues are part of each CDR3. The D gene is left open where the match is weak. Only part of the rows carry a size: once, few, many, or a class if the clone is expanded.

TRBV24-1,TRBD1,-,TRBJ2-1,CATSDFIRDSYNEQFF,TGTGCCACCAGTGATTTTATCCGGGACAGCTACAATGAGCAGTTCTTC
TRBV5-1,TRBD2,few,TRBJ2-2,CASSDGRGANTGELFF,TGCGCCAGCAGCGATGGCCGGGGGGCGAACACCGGGGAGCTGTTTTTT
TRBV28,-,-,TRBJ2-7,CASSFSGVGYEQYF,TGTGCCAGCAGTTTTTCGGGAGTCGGTTACGAGCAGTACTTC
TRBV20-1,-,-,TRBJ1-3,CSAARPGTNTIYF,TGCAGTGCTGCCAGGCCAGGGACAAACACCATATATTTT
TRBV3-1,-,many,TRBJ2-1,CASSEKGLGYNEQFF,TGTGCCAGCAGCGAAAAGGGACTCGGATACAATGAGCAGTTCTTC
TRBV29-1,-,many,TRBJ2-5,CSAYRDQETQYF,TGCAGCGCGTACAGGGATCAAGAGACCCAGTACTTC
TRBV20-1,-,-,TRBJ2-7,CSARSAGADEQYF,TGCAGTGCTAGAAGCGCAGGGGCTGACGAGCAGTACTTC
TRBV2,-,few,TRBJ1-2,CTSSEEQGTNYGYTF,TGTACCAGCAGTGAAGAACAGGGTACTAACTATGGCTACACCTTC
TRBV6-1,-,few,TRBJ1-5,CASSRKGNNQPQHF,TGTGCCAGCAGCCGAAAGGGTAACAATCAGCCCCAGCATTTT
TRBV20-1,TRBD1,few,TRBJ2-4,CSAVQGASKNIQYF,TGCAGTGCTGTACAGGGGGCGTCCAAAAACATTCAGTACTTC
TRBV20-1,TRBD2,-,TRBJ2-3,CSANVLAGVSDTQYF,TGCAGTGCTAACGTACTAGCGGGAGTGTCAGATACGCAGTATTTT
TRBV6-5,-,-,TRBJ1-6,CASTNPNNSPLHF,TGTGCCAGCACCAACCCGAATAATTCACCCCTCCACTTT